A selection of T cell receptor beta chains follows, all from one sample in a study of radiation and T cells in renal cell carcinoma. Measured with immunoSEQ multiplex PCR; TCRdb has only the in-frame clones, and not every one. This table has 120,000 to 150,000 clones, 86% appearing once. The input for sequencing was blood, taken from a patient whose treatment included radiotherapy and nephrectomy. The receptors were sampled from a woman between 45 and 65 years old with renal cell carcinoma. Each CDR3 is given with its conserved first and last residue. The D gene is left open where the match is weak.

>TRBD2|TRBV6-5
CASSNGLADSQFF
>NA|TRBV6-5
CASSSLTGPDDYGYTF
>NA|TRBV19
CASSTQGTGELFF
>TRBD2|TRBV5-6
CASSLGLAGGATDTQYF
>NA|TRBV5-6
CASSLDRAANTEAFF
>TRBD1|TRBV5-1
CASSPDRVSEETQYF
>TRBD2|TRBV9
CASSVESGSSHEQFF
>NA|TRBV5-1
CASSPTGSRSGNTIYF
>NA|TRBV19
CASSMVPENTEAFF
>NA|TRBV5-1
CASSLEAEQYF
>TRBD1|TRBV5-4
CASSLRDRGNTEAFF
>NA|TRBV20-1
CSASTGNEQYF
>TRBD1|TRBV2
CASRGQGAVVAKNIQYF
>TRBD1|TRBV2
CASSVQGNVEKLFF
>NA|TRBV2
CASSVGQGSSYEQYF
>NA|TRBV11-2
CASSLQGMSNQPQHF
>TRBD1|TRBV2
CASSEGGTGAGNTIYF
>TRBD1|TRBV6-6
CASSLGTGGSNYGYTF
>NA|TRBV5-1
CASSTGPRQSSYEQYF
>TRBD1|TRBV27
CASSLRTGSTEAFF
>NA|TRBV9
CASSVAQSDTQYF
>NA|TRBV9
CASSVGPGVGEQYF
>TRBD1|TRBV7-9
CASTTLTGTGDYGYTF
>NA|TRBV5-1
CASSLVGYVQPQHF
>TRBD2|TRBV6-6
CASTPPLAGSTDTQYF
>NA|TRBV14
CASSQGQGGETQYF
>NA|TRBV4-1
CASSQALPGDTQYF
>NA|TRBV29-1
CSVGGVNTEAFF
>TRBD2|TRBV7-2
CASSPGGGQDTQYF
>NA|TRBV7-9
CASSLESRTTSYEQYF
>NA|TRBV11-3
CASSLDSGELFF
>NA|TRBV27
CASSLSYFQETQYF
>NA|TRBV11-2
CASSVPLGTTSTDTQYF
>NA|TRBV6-5
CASTEALRNTEAFF
>TRBD2|TRBV10-1
CASSDVGAGGPFTATDTQYF
>TRBD1|TRBV11-2
CASSQWDRVGSGYTF
>NA|TRBV10-3
CAISESTRTEAFF
>TRBD1|TRBV5-5
CASSLGTGGPLNEQFF